This T cell receptor (beta chain) was identified during a study of CD8+ T cells in alopecia areata. Investigators isolated RNA and reverse transcribed it into cDNA to act as the sequencing template. TCRdb keeps only in-frame clones here, not all; method: immunoSEQ multiplex PCR. The data hold 200,000 to 250,000 clones, with more than 45% observed a single time. Described treatment: oral pan-JAK inhibitor, 5-10 mg twice daily. This TCR came from a human donor with alopecia areata. This specimen consisted of CD4+ T cells sorted from blood, obtained at week 4, from a patient treated with tofacitinib.

CDR3 in amino acids: CATSRLAGDYEQYF. The CDR3, as DNA: TGTGCCACCAGCAGACTAGCGGGGGACTACGAGCAGTACTTC. The V call is TRBV15, the J call TRBJ2-7, with 10 bases matching TRBD2. Trimming removed 2 bases from V and 3 bases from J; junction bases left unmatched: 1. The CDR3 contains 14 residues. CDR1 is LNHNV, CDR2 YYDKDF, per germline (reference sequence).